This T cell receptor (beta chain) was obtained from a study of T-cell memory formation after mild COVID-19. General study points: Prior to infection, memory already included some responding clones, suggesting cross-reactive memory joined. The study found contracting CD4+ clones mainly in CM and EM and contracting CD8+ clones in EMRA.

V was clipped by 6 bases and J by 0 bases, with 2 bases between them. This CDR3 contains 11 residues. CDR1 and CDR2 from the germline V gene are MNHEY and SVGAGI. In regard to this clonotype: What it binds is not known. A read error may explain this, as a much larger clone is one base away.

cDNA libraries for TCR alpha and TCR beta, carrying sample barcodes and UMIs, came from 5'RACE with constant-segment primers. TCRdb itself ran the 5' RACE reads through MiXCR, one entry per CDR3 protein. The data show roughly 370,000 distinct CDR3 sequences, roughly 15% seen once. This TCR was sampled from a man between 18 and 29 years old who had mild COVID-19 (a few samples of this study predate the infection). Cell type and time point are not known. Specimen: PBMCs or a T cell subset sorted from them (not recorded which). This chain joins TRBV6-5 and TRBJ1-2; no clear D. The CDR3 nucleotides are TGTGCCAGCAGAGCTAACTATGGCTACACCTTC. Amino acid sequence: CASRANYGYTF.